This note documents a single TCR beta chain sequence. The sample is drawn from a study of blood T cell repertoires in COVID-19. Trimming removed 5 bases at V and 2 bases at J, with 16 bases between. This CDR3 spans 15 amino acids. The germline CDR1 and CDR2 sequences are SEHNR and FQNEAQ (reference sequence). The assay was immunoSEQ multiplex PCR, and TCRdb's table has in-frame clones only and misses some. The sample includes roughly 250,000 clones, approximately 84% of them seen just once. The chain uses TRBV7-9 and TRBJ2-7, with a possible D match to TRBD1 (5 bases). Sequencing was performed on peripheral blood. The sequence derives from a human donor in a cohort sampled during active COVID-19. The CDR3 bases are TGTGCCAGCAGCGGCGTAAGGGGCCTTACCTACGAGCAGTACTTC. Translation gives CASSGVRGLTYEQYF. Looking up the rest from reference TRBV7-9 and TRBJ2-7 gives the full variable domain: DTGVSQNPRHKITKRGQNVTFRCDPISEHNRLYWYRQTLGQGPEFLTYFQNEAQLEKSRLLSDRFSAERPKGSFSTLEIQRTEQGDSAMYLCASSGVRGLTYEQYFGPGTRLTVT.